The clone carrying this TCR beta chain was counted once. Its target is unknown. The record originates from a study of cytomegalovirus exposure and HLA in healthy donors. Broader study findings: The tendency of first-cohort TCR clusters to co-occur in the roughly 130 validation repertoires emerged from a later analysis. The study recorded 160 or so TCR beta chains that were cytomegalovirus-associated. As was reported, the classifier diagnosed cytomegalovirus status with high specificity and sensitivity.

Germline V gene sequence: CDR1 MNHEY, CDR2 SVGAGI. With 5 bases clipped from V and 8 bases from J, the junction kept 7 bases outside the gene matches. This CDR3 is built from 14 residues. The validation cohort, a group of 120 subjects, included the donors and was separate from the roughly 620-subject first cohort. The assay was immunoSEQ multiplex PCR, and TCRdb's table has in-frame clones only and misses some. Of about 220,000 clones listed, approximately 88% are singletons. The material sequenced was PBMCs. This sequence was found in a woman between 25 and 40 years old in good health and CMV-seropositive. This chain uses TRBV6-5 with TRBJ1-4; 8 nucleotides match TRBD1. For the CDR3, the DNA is TGTGCCAGCAGTCCCGACAGGGGAGAGGAAAAACTGTTTTTT. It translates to CASSPDRGEEKLFF.